The present T cell receptor (beta chain) was sequenced within a study of cytomegalovirus exposure and HLA in healthy donors. 60 Vbeta and 13 Jbeta primers were used in PCR. The protocol was immunoSEQ multiplex PCR, while the TCRdb copy is restricted to in-frame clones and leaves out a portion. Found here are approximately 95,000 clones, under 90% of them singletons; the top ten hold about 4.4%. The CDR3 has 14 residues. Per germline, CDR1 GTSNPN and CDR2 SVGIG (reference sequence). With 2 bases removed from V and 5 bases from J, the gap between germline ends came to 15 bases. Points on this clone: The target antigen is unknown.

Findings and limits, study-wide: Accurate prediction of most subjects' HLA-A and HLA-B alleles from TCR beta sequences was reported.

The specimen was PBMCs. The TCR comes from a woman in her seventies in good health and CMV-seropositive. The V call is TRBV30, the J call TRBJ2-5, with D perhaps TRBD2 (6 bases). The CDR3 spells CAWSRGLRRETQYF. DNA of the CDR3: TGTGCCTGGAGTAGGGGACTCAGGAGGGAGACCCAGTACTTC.